This T cell receptor beta chain was identified in a study of blood T cell repertoires in COVID-19. Turning to the study itself: Samples came from the United States, Italy and Spain, spanning acute and convalescent COVID-19. Sample material is recorded as cDNA or gDNA derived from T cells, B-cell-depleted T cells, or PBMCs.

Seattle researchers signed up patients amid active infection and tracked them longitudinally. In the original workflow: Reference gene primer amplification gave nucleated cell count estimates. TCRdb keeps only in-frame clones here, not all; method: immunoSEQ multiplex PCR. D and trimming come from the DNA, and the V and J calls and clone size come from that table. Of approximately 250,000 clones in the sample, 86% were seen once. This CDR3 contains 15 residues. Sequencing was performed on peripheral blood. V usage is TRBV21-1 and J usage is TRBJ2-7; the table's D gene call, TRBD1, was not cross checked with the DNA. TRBV21-1 represents a pseudogene. This TCR was sampled from a woman in her sixties or seventies with COVID-19, enrolled during active disease. CDR3 residues: CASSQRGDRVYEQYF. CDR3 nucleotides: TGTGCCAGCAGCCAACGTGGGGACAGGGTCTACGAGCAGTACTTC.